These T cell receptor beta chains were read from a single sample in a study of cytomegalovirus exposure and HLA in healthy donors. TCRdb's copy holds only in-frame clones and misses some; the assay was immunoSEQ multiplex PCR. The profile shows 82,000 or so clones, 10% of them singletons. Material: PBMCs. These receptors were collected from a man in his 60s in good health and CMV-seropositive. Both conserved end residues are part of each CDR3. Each record gives: D gene, J gene, clone size, V gene, CDR3 DNA, CDR3 protein. The D gene is left open where the match is weak. The size of a clone is reported for some rows only, either as once, few or many, or as a class for expanded clones.

D gene: TRBD1
J gene: TRBJ2-7
clone size: NA
V gene: TRBV29-1
CDR3 DNA: TGCAGCGCACTCGCAGGGGGCTACGAGCAGTACTTC
CDR3 protein: CSALAGGYEQYF

D gene: TRBD1
J gene: TRBJ1-3
clone size: NA
V gene: TRBV28
CDR3 DNA: TGTGCCAGCAGAACCGGGACAGGGAGCTACACCATATATTTT
CDR3 protein: CASRTGTGSYTIYF

D gene: TRBD1
J gene: TRBJ1-2
clone size: few
V gene: TRBV6-5
CDR3 DNA: TGTGCCAGCAGTCAGAACAGGGGCAGCTATGGCTACACCTTC
CDR3 protein: CASSQNRGSYGYTF

D gene: NA
J gene: TRBJ2-3
clone size: NA
V gene: TRBV7-8
CDR3 DNA: TGTGCCAGCAGCTTGGGATCCTTAGCGAGGACCACAGATACGCAGTATTTT
CDR3 protein: CASSLGSLARTTDTQYF

D gene: TRBD1
J gene: TRBJ2-2
clone size: few
V gene: TRBV7-2
CDR3 DNA: TGTGCCAGCAGCTCGGGACAGGCTCTCAAGCTGTTTTTT
CDR3 protein: CASSSGQALKLFF

D gene: NA
J gene: TRBJ1-1
clone size: few
V gene: TRBV5-1
CDR3 DNA: TGCGCCAGCAGCCCGCCGAGTGCAGAAGCTTTCTTT
CDR3 protein: CASSPPSAEAFF

D gene: NA
J gene: TRBJ1-3
clone size: NA
V gene: TRBV5-4
CDR3 DNA: TGTGCCACCAGGAGCTCTGGAAACACCATATATTTT
CDR3 protein: CATRSSGNTIYF

D gene: TRBD2
J gene: TRBJ2-3
clone size: few
V gene: TRBV30
CDR3 DNA: TGTGCCTGGAAGGTGGGACTAGGGACAGATACGCAGTATTTT
CDR3 protein: CAWKVGLGTDTQYF

D gene: NA
J gene: TRBJ2-7
clone size: few
V gene: TRBV7-8
CDR3 DNA: TGTGCCAGCAGCTATTCCCAGCGGGTGGGGTACGAGCAGTACTTC
CDR3 protein: CASSYSQRVGYEQYF

D gene: NA
J gene: TRBJ2-2
clone size: few
V gene: TRBV27
CDR3 DNA: TGTGCCAGCAGTCGCTCAACAGGTTCCTCCGGGGAGCTGTTTTTT
CDR3 protein: CASSRSTGSSGELFF

D gene: NA
J gene: TRBJ1-4
clone size: NA
V gene: TRBV11-2
CDR3 DNA: TGTGCCAGCAGCTCCGACGGAGGATTGTCTGAAAAACTGTTTTTT
CDR3 protein: CASSSDGGLSEKLFF

D gene: NA
J gene: TRBJ2-4
clone size: few
V gene: TRBV7-8
CDR3 DNA: TGTGCCAGCAGCTTAGGCAGTGAGATCGCGGGACTAGCCAAAAACATTCAGTACTTC
CDR3 protein: CASSLGSEIAGLAKNIQYF

D gene: TRBD1
J gene: TRBJ1-5
clone size: NA
V gene: TRBV9
CDR3 DNA: TGTGCCAGCAGCGTAGTAGGGGGCGCTGGGTTTATGAACAATCAGCCCCAGCATTTT
CDR3 protein: CASSVVGGAGFMNNQPQHF

D gene: NA
J gene: TRBJ1-1
clone size: NA
V gene: TRBV28
CDR3 DNA: TGTGCCAGCAGCCCCCTGAGTACTGAAGCTTTCTTT
CDR3 protein: CASSPLSTEAFF

D gene: TRBD1
J gene: TRBJ2-2
clone size: few
V gene: TRBV19
CDR3 DNA: TGTGCCAGTACTCCTCGGGACAGGGCGAACACCGGGGAGCTGTTTTTT
CDR3 protein: CASTPRDRANTGELFF

D gene: TRBD2
J gene: TRBJ2-5
clone size: few
V gene: TRBV28
CDR3 DNA: TGTGCCAGCAGTTTATTCTCCGGACTAGCGGGGGAAGAGACCCAGTACTTC
CDR3 protein: CASSLFSGLAGEETQYF

D gene: NA
J gene: TRBJ1-4
clone size: few
V gene: TRBV6-5
CDR3 DNA: TGTGCCAGCAGTTACGGACAGTTTAATGAAAAACTGTTTTTT
CDR3 protein: CASSYGQFNEKLFF

D gene: TRBD2
J gene: TRBJ2-1
clone size: NA
V gene: TRBV7-8
CDR3 DNA: TGTGCCAGCAGCTTAGTCGGGACTAGCGGCAATGAGCAGTTCTTC
CDR3 protein: CASSLVGTSGNEQFF

D gene: TRBD1
J gene: TRBJ1-1
clone size: many
V gene: TRBV5-1
CDR3 DNA: TGCGCCAGCGGACAGGGCAGCACTGAAGCTTTCTTT
CDR3 protein: CASGQGSTEAFF

D gene: NA
J gene: TRBJ2-1
clone size: NA
V gene: TRBV14
CDR3 DNA: TGTGCCAGCAGTGATCTGAAGGGACTTTTTGGGAATGAGCAGTTCTTC
CDR3 protein: CASSDLKGLFGNEQFF

D gene: TRBD1
J gene: TRBJ2-2
clone size: NA
V gene: TRBV18
CDR3 DNA: TGTGCCAGCCCTCGAGGACAGGGGTTATCCGGGGAGCTGTTTTTT
CDR3 protein: CASPRGQGLSGELFF

D gene: NA
J gene: TRBJ1-1
clone size: NA
V gene: TRBV28
CDR3 DNA: TGTGCCAGCATTCCTAGCGGGAAGACTGAAGCTTTCTTT
CDR3 protein: CASIPSGKTEAFF

D gene: TRBD1
J gene: TRBJ1-2
clone size: NA
V gene: TRBV11-1
CDR3 DNA: TGTGCCAGCAGCCCCCGGACAGGGGGCGGCTATGGCTACACCTTC
CDR3 protein: CASSPRTGGGYGYTF

D gene: NA
J gene: TRBJ2-5
clone size: few
V gene: TRBV5-5
CDR3 DNA: TGTGCCAGCAGCTTTGGGGAGTACCAAGAGACCCAGTACTTC
CDR3 protein: CASSFGEYQETQYF

D gene: NA
J gene: TRBJ1-3
clone size: few
V gene: TRBV10-1
CDR3 DNA: TGCGCCAGTCAACAGGGACCTGGAAACACCATATATTTT
CDR3 protein: CASQQGPGNTIYF

D gene: TRBD2
J gene: TRBJ2-2
clone size: NA
V gene: TRBV7-7
CDR3 DNA: TGTGCTAGCACCGACACTAGCGGGGCCCTCGGGGAGCTGTTTTTT
CDR3 protein: CASTDTSGALGELFF

D gene: NA
J gene: TRBJ2-1
clone size: few
V gene: TRBV7-2
CDR3 DNA: TGTGCCACCGAGGAGGGGGCCTCTTACAATGAGCAGTTCTTC
CDR3 protein: CATEEGASYNEQFF